This T cell receptor (beta chain) came from a study of T-cell reconstitution after alpha-beta-depleted transplantation in children. The TCRbeta library was prepared with unique molecular identifiers. Each CDR3 protein is one row after TCRdb ran MiXCR on the PCR reads. The table includes 150,000 to 200,000 distinct CDR3 sequences, about 6.8% detected once. V shed 5 bases, J shed 2 bases, and the junction held 8 bases outside the gene matches. CDR3 length: 16 amino acids. The receptor was derived from a human donor who donated a stem cell graft to a child with Wiskott-Aldrich syndrome. The chain joins TRBV12-3 or TRBV12-4 to TRBJ1-5; 8 bases fit TRBD1. The sequencing here drew on PBMCs from the stem cell graft donor, taken from the stem cell graft. As DNA, the CDR3 is TGTGCCAGCAGTCACGACAGGGGAGGGGGCAATCAGCCCCAGCATTTT. Translation gives CASSHDRGGGNQPQHF.